This T cell receptor beta chain is from a study of T cell responses to AZD1222 COVID-19 vaccine. Generated by immunoSEQ multiplex PCR, the TCRdb table keeps only in-frame clones and is missing some. This repertoire shows roughly 150,000 clones, approximately 90% found once; its top ten account for 1% to 1.5%. This CDR3 comprises 10 residues. Trimming shortened V by 3 bases and J by 6 bases, and 5 bases separated the two germline ends. Germline V lookup: CDR1 SQVTM, CDR2 ANQGSEA. Concerning this clone: What it recognizes is unknown. This CDR3 is also generated by other DNA sequences in the sample.

Findings and limits, study-wide: Unmutated variant regions reportedly attract nearly half of all spike-specific TCRs.

This TCR was sampled from an adult who received the AZD1222 COVID-19 vaccine. This chain uses TRBV29-1 with TRBJ1-2; D call uncertain. The sequenced sample was peripheral blood, obtained 28 days after the second AZD1222 dose. The CDR3 sequence is CSVDGDGYTF. The CDR3 DNA sequence: TGCAGCGTTGACGGTGATGGCTACACCTTC.